Shown below are 8 T cell receptor beta chains from a single sample sequenced in a study of Ad26.COV2.S vaccination and SARS-CoV-2 variants. Indicated treatment: over 15 received Ad26.COV2.S at low or high dose, single or two shots; 5 received placebo; per-sample allocation not given. Sample collection was performed on day 63 after the first vaccine or placebo injection. Method: immunoSEQ multiplex PCR; TCRdb's copy keeps in-frame clones and lacks some. The profile shows 300,000 to 450,000 clones, roughly 84% of them singletons. The sequencing used peripheral blood, collected in a trial of Ad26.COV2.S vaccine versus placebo. Receptors were obtained from a person aged 18 to 65 who received the Ad26.COV2.S COVID-19 vaccine or a placebo.

The CDR3 protein is CASSPLAGNEQFF. For the CDR3, the DNA is TGTGCCAGCAGTCCACTAGCGGGAAATGAGCAGTTCTTC. This rearrangement joins TRBV7-9 to TRBJ2-1; TRBD2 matches 10 bases. CDR1 and CDR2 (germline): SEHNR, FQNEAQ (reference sequence). The CDR3 is made up of 13 amino acids. V trimming: 6 bases; J trimming: 7 bases; junction bases outside the gene matches: 3.

The J gene is TRBJ2-7, the V gene TRBV19; maybe TRBD1 (6 bases). Per the germline V gene, CDR1 is LNHDA and CDR2 is SQIVND (reference sequence). Trimming took 1 base from V and 2 from J, leaving 12 bases between them. This CDR3 is 15 amino acids long. The CDR3 here is CASSIAGEGAYEQYF. In DNA, the CDR3 is TGTGCCAGTAGTATAGCAGGGGAAGGCGCCTACGAGCAGTACTTC.

The gene calls are TRBV28 and TRBJ2-2; TRBD2 is a possible D gene (5 bases). The V gene lost 1 base and the J gene lost 6 bases, with 18 bases spanning the gap. The CDR3 extends over 17 amino acids. CDR1 and CDR2 from the germline V gene are MDHEN and SYDVKM. The chain's CDR3 is CASSLFPGSGRAGELFF. CDR3 nucleotide sequence: TGTGCCAGCAGTTTATTTCCGGGGTCGGGAAGGGCCGGGGAGCTGTTTTTT. Together with reference TRBV28 and TRBJ2-2, the CDR3 gives the full variable domain: DVKVTQSSRYLVKRTGEKVFLECVQDMDHENMFWYRQDPGLGLRLIYFSYDVKMKEKGDIPEGYSVSREKKERFSLILESASTNQTSMYLCASSLFPGSGRAGELFFGEGSRLTVL.

This chain joins TRBV18 and TRBJ2-3; TRBD2 matches at 7 bases. The germline gives CDR1 KGHSH, CDR2 LQKENI. With 8 bases clipped from V and 0 bases from J, the junction kept 5 bases outside the gene matches. CDR3 length equals 14 residues. The CDR3 region is CASRKRGSTDTQYF. DNA for the CDR3: TGTGCCAGCCGTAAGCGGGGAAGCACAGATACGCAGTATTTT.

CDR3 DNA sequence: TGCGCCAGCAGCTTGGGCGGGATTGGGGCCAACGTCCTGACTTTC. It encodes CASSLGGIGANVLTF. V and J are TRBV5-1 and TRBJ2-6; maybe TRBD2 (6 bases). Germline V gives CDR1 SGHRS, CDR2 YFSETQ. The V end lost 0 bases, the J end lost 3 bases, and 7 bases lay between the germline ends. The CDR3 is made up of 15 amino acids.

The chain has TRBV5-8 and TRBJ2-2; no clear D gene. Germline V gene sequence: CDR1 SGHTS, CDR2 YDEGEE. Trimming cost V 1 base and J 3 bases, with 10 bases left between them. This CDR3 has 15 amino acids. The CDR3 is CASSLNLGYTGELFF. DNA for the CDR3: TGTGCCAGCAGCTTGAATTTAGGGTACACCGGGGAGCTGTTTTTT. Combining the CDR3 with reference TRBV5-8 and TRBJ2-2 gives the whole variable domain EAGVTQSPTHLIKTRGQQATLRCSPISGHTSVYWYQQALGLGLQFLLWYDEGEERNRGNFPPRFSGRQFPNYSSELNVNALELEDSALYLCASSLNLGYTGELFFGEGSRLTVL.

V is TRBV15 and J is TRBJ2-3; 8 bases fit TRBD2. Germline V gene sequence: CDR1 LNHNV, CDR2 YYDKDF (reference sequence). Unmatched junction bases numbered 0, after V lost 1 base and J lost 0 bases. The CDR3 length is 15 residues. Here the CDR3 DNA reads TGTGCCACCAGCAGAGGGACTAGCAGCACAGATACGCAGTATTTT. Its translation: CATSRGTSSTDTQYF.

The chain links TRBV10-2 to TRBJ1-6; no clear D gene. CDR1 and CDR2 (germline): WSHSY, SAAADI. This CDR3 has 13 residues. Trimming stripped 7 bases from V and 6 bases from J, with 10 bases between. The chain's CDR3 is CASNRDGNSPLHF. As DNA, the CDR3 is TGCGCCAGCAATAGGGATGGTAATTCACCCCTCCACTTT.